Listed below are T cell receptor beta chains from one sample, sequenced in a study of T cells in localized non-small cell lung cancer. Generated by immunoSEQ multiplex PCR, the TCRdb table keeps only in-frame clones and is missing some. The sample lists 50,000 to 65,000 clones, roughly 79% occurring once. The input for sequencing was PBMCs, taken before any cancer treatment. The receptors were sampled from a man aged 40-75 years with stage II lung adenocarcinoma. CDR3s include the opening cysteine and the closing phenylalanine or tryptophan. D genes are given only for firm matches. The size field is filled for only some rows; it gives once, few, many or a size class.

v_call	d_call	j_call	clone_size	cdr3_aa	cdr3_nt
TRBV5-1	.	TRBJ2-2	.	CASSSQGGSTTGELFF	TGCGCCAGCAGCTCTCAGGGGGGGTCTACGACCGGGGAGCTGTTTTTT
TRBV30	.	TRBJ1-4	.	CAWRIGTTNEKLFF	TGTGCCTGGAGAATCGGTACAACTAATGAAAAACTGTTTTTT
TRBV10-1	TRBD2	TRBJ2-1	.	CASSPPAGRANEQFF	TGCGCCAGCAGTCCCCCAGCGGGAAGGGCCAATGAGCAGTTCTTC
TRBV10-3	TRBD1	TRBJ2-3	.	CAISESDRGPGTDTQYF	TGTGCCATCAGTGAGTCGGACAGGGGGCCGGGCACAGATACGCAGTATTTT
TRBV7-8	.	TRBJ2-3	.	CASSLGGQVTDTQYF	TGTGCCAGCAGCCTCGGCGGCCAAGTCACAGATACGCAGTATTTT
TRBV30	.	TRBJ1-3	.	CACRTEFLSGNTIYF	TGTGCCTGCAGGACGGAGTTCCTCTCTGGAAACACCATATATTTT
TRBV7-2	TRBD1	TRBJ2-1	.	CASSLRDREQFF	TGTGCCAGCAGCCTCCGGGACAGAGAGCAGTTCTTC
TRBV15	.	TRBJ1-4	.	CATRTDSNEKLFF	TGTGCCACCAGGACGGACTCTAATGAAAAACTGTTTTTT
TRBV10-3	.	TRBJ1-2	few	CAISESGQVGYTF	TGTGCCATCAGTGAGTCGGGACAAGTTGGCTACACCTTC
TRBV7-2	.	TRBJ2-7	.	CASSLGGRGYEQYF	TGTGCCAGCAGCTTAGGGGGGAGAGGCTACGAGCAGTACTTC
TRBV18	TRBD1	TRBJ2-2	.	CASSPRQGREGGSGELFF	TGTGCCAGCTCCCCCCGACAGGGGCGGGAAGGTGGCTCCGGGGAGCTGTTTTTT
TRBV4-3	TRBD1	TRBJ2-1	.	CASSQDIGTGGVGKEQFF	TGCGCCAGCAGCCAAGACATTGGGACAGGGGGTGTGGGGAAAGAGCAGTTCTTC
TRBV5-4	.	TRBJ1-2	.	CASSLSLGRVGYTF	TGTGCCAGCAGCTTGTCGCTAGGAAGGGTCGGCTACACCTTC
TRBV5-6	TRBD2	TRBJ2-3	.	CASTRTSGRSDTQYF	TGTGCCAGCACCCGGACTAGCGGGAGGTCAGATACGCAGTATTTT
TRBV19	.	TRBJ1-1	.	CASSFRDGNTEAFF	TGTGCCAGTAGTTTCCGGGACGGGAACACTGAAGCTTTCTTT
TRBV30	.	TRBJ1-4	.	CAWSVKAVNEKLFF	TGTGCCTGGAGTGTAAAGGCCGTGAATGAAAAACTGTTTTTT
TRBV5-6	.	TRBJ2-1	.	CASSLAVLAGYEQFF	TGTGCCAGCAGCTTGGCAGTACTAGCTGGGTATGAGCAGTTCTTC